This section outlines one TCR beta chain sequence together with its context. Its cognate antigen is unknown. Amplification used 60 Vbeta primers and 13 Jbeta primers. Clones were sequenced by immunoSEQ multiplex PCR, and TCRdb holds only the in-frame ones, with some missing. The sample lists around 200,000 clones, around 86% seen once, with 10% to 13% in the top ten. The data belong to a study of cytomegalovirus exposure and HLA in healthy donors. Study-wide findings and caveats: Sequencing depth across donors, presence/absence analyses assumed, was roughly uniform. Most TCRs appeared rarely, but some public TCRs recurred in many donors. In a later analysis, CMV-associated beta chains were mostly HLA-associated, it appeared.

The CDR3 totals 16 residues. The V end lost 7 bases, the J end lost 3 bases, and 21 bases lay between the germline ends. CDR1 SEHNR and CDR2 FQNEAQ come from the germline V gene (reference sequence). The TCR sequence derives from a woman in her 50s in good health and CMV-seropositive. The V and J genes are TRBV7-9 and TRBJ1-1; D is perhaps TRBD1 (5 bases). The sample was PBMCs. The CDR3 here is CASTPSPGGGDTEAFF. CDR3 in DNA: TGTGCCAGCACACCATCCCCCGGGGGAGGAGACACTGAAGCTTTCTTT.